This T cell receptor beta chain comes out of a study of blood T cell repertoires in COVID-19. Study at large: Acute and convalescent COVID-19 samples came from the United States, Italy and Spain. The cDNA or gDNA used as material had been derived from T cells, B-cell-depleted T cells, or PBMCs.

CDR1 MDHEN and CDR2 SYDVKM come from the germline V gene. CDR3 length: 14 residues. The V end lost 5 bases, the J end lost 4 bases, and 9 bases lay between the germline ends. Libraries were prepared by immunoSEQ multiplex PCR; TCRdb keeps only in-frame clonotypes and omits some of them. Here the sample spans 200,000 to 250,000 clones, approximately 80% being singletons. The chain uses TRBV28 and TRBJ2-6, with D perhaps TRBD1 (7 bases). This sequence originates from a human donor in a cohort sampled during active COVID-19. The sample consisted of peripheral blood. The CDR3 loop is CASSQGGGANVLTF. The CDR3 bases are TGTGCCAGCAGTCAGGGGGGAGGGGCCAACGTCCTGACTTTC.